The 22 T cell receptor beta chains reported below all come from one sample, sequenced in a study of cytomegalovirus exposure and HLA in healthy donors. Amplification used 60 Vbeta primers and 13 Jbeta primers. Here immunoSEQ multiplex PCR was the method, and the copy in TCRdb shows in-frame clones only, minus some. This sample's table has about 91,000 clones. The sequencing input was PBMCs. Source of these receptors: a woman aged 25 to 39 in good health and CMV-seronegative.

CDR3 bases: TGTGCCAGTATCCTCAGACAGGCAACTAATGAAAAACTGTTTTTT. It specifies CASILRQATNEKLFF. The chain uses TRBV19 and TRBJ1-4, with D maybe TRBD1 (6 bases). Germline CDR1 and CDR2: LNHDA and SQIVND (reference sequence). Trimming shortened V by 7 bases and J by 0 bases, and 12 bases separated the two germline ends. This CDR3 contains 15 residues.

This chain links TRBV19 with TRBJ2-1, with TRBD1 matching over 7 bases. The CDR3 contains 13 residues. The junction had 8 bases not matched to a gene; V was cut back by 7 bases and J by 8 bases. The germline CDR1 and CDR2 sequences are LNHDA and SQIVND (reference sequence). The CDR3 bases are TGTGCCAGTACTATGACAGGGTTCCATGAGCAGTTCTTC. The encoded protein is CASTMTGFHEQFF.

The V and J genes are TRBV5-8 and TRBJ2-1; D gene unclear. The germline V gene has CDR1 SGHTS and CDR2 YDEGEE. This CDR3 has 12 residues. V was clipped by 0 bases and J by 9 bases, with 7 bases between them. The CDR3 is CASSLARSEQFF. In nucleotides, the CDR3 is TGTGCCAGCAGCTTGGCGCGGAGTGAGCAGTTCTTC.

This rearrangement joins TRBV7-9 to TRBJ1-2, with 10 nucleotides matching TRBD1. The J segment lost 8 bases and the V segment lost 5 bases, leaving 8 bases of the junction unmatched. Germline CDR1 and CDR2: SEHNR and FQNEAQ (reference sequence). CDR3 length: 14 amino acids. The chain's CDR3 is CASSIGTGDEGYTF. The CDR3, as DNA: TGTGCCAGCAGCATTGGGACAGGGGATGAAGGCTACACCTTC. Looking up the rest from reference TRBV7-9 and TRBJ1-2 gives the full variable domain: DTGVSQNPRHKITKRGQNVTFRCDPISEHNRLYWYRQTLGQGPEFLTYFQNEAQLEKSRLLSDRFSAERPKGSFSTLEIQRTEQGDSAMYLCASSIGTGDEGYTFGSGTRLTVV.

The genes are TRBV5-6 and TRBJ2-3, with 9 bases matching TRBD1. CDR1 is SGHDT and CDR2 is YYEEEE in the germline V gene. The CDR3 runs to 14 residues. The junction had 8 bases not matched to a gene; V was cut back by 6 bases and J by 6 bases. DNA for the CDR3: TGTGCCAGCATTGGGACAGGGAGGGCGGATACGCAGTATTTT. Translated, it gives CASIGTGRADTQYF.

The V gene is TRBV7-6, the J gene TRBJ2-2; D might be TRBD2 (5 bases). Trimming removed 1 base at V and 3 bases at J, with 12 bases between. Germline V lookup: CDR1 SGHVS, CDR2 FNYEAQ. The CDR3 totals 16 residues. The CDR3 nucleotides read TGTGCCAGCAGCTTAGAAATAGCGTTCGACACCGGGGAGCTGTTTTTT. It specifies CASSLEIAFDTGELFF.

The rearrangement links TRBV7-2 to TRBJ1-2; 7 nucleotides line up with TRBD1. Germline-derived CDR1 and CDR2 are SGHTA and FQGNSA. The CDR3 runs 17 residues. V was pared by 5 bases and J by 0 bases, with 12 bases of the junction left unmatched. The CDR3 bases are TGTGCCAGCAGCCCCAATGAAGGACAGGTCGCTAACTATGGCTACACCTTC. Its protein is CASSPNEGQVANYGYTF.

The chain joins TRBV5-5 to TRBJ2-1, with D possibly TRBD2 on 5 matching bases. CDR3 size: 13 residues. CDR1 and CDR2 (germline): SGHKS, YYEKEE (reference sequence). Trimming took off 0 bases at V and 8 bases at J, with 9 bases between the two ends. For the CDR3, the DNA is TGTGCCAGCAGCTTGGACGGGATGGATGAGCAGTTCTTC. Translated: CASSLDGMDEQFF.

The CDR3 bases are TGCGCCAGCAGTACGGTGGGACAGGGGTTTACTAATGAAAAACTGTTTTTT. Translation gives CASSTVGQGFTNEKLFF. The chain links TRBV10-2 to TRBJ1-4; TRBD1 matches 10 bases. The CDR3 has 17 residues. CDR1 is WSHSY, CDR2 SAAADI, per germline. V was clipped by 5 bases and J by 2 bases; unmatched bases: 8.

The rearrangement uses TRBV5-4 and TRBJ1-2; 8 nucleotides align to TRBD1. The V gene end was trimmed by 0 bases and the J gene end by 8 bases; junction bases not matched to a gene: 9. From germline, CDR1 is SGHNT and CDR2 YYREEE (reference sequence). The CDR3 sequence is 15 residues long. CDR3 nucleotide sequence: TGTGCCAGCAGCTTGGAGCCAGGGGGCTACAGGGGCTACACCTTC. This gives the protein CASSLEPGGYRGYTF.

This rearrangement joins TRBV14 to TRBJ2-1; TRBD2 matches at 9 bases. Germline-derived CDR1 and CDR2 are SGHDN and FVKESK. The V and J ends lost 4 bases and 11 bases, in that order; junction bases with no gene match: 12. The CDR3 totals 15 residues. In DNA form, the CDR3 reads TGTGCCAGCAGCCTGGTCGCGGGAGGGGTTGGAAAGCAGTTCTTC. Translation: CASSLVAGGVGKQFF. The complete variable domain, with remaining parts taken from reference TRBV14 and TRBJ2-1, reads EAGVTQFPSHSVIEKGQTVTLRCDPISGHDNLYWYRRVMGKEIKFLLHFVKESKQDESGMPNNRFLAERTGGTYSTLKVQPAELEDSGVYFCASSLVAGGVGKQFFGPGTRLTVL.

The J gene is TRBJ1-4, the V gene TRBV5-6; the D is unclear. The V gene lost 1 base and the J gene lost 8 bases, with 12 bases spanning the gap. This CDR3 is 14 amino acids long. CDR1 SGHDT and CDR2 YYEEEE come from the germline V gene. CDR3 loop: CASSLFWEREKLFF. The DNA of the CDR3 is TGTGCCAGCAGCTTGTTTTGGGAGCGGGAAAAACTGTTTTTT.

The chain uses TRBV15 and TRBJ1-5; D gene unclear. The CDR3 has 16 residues. Trimming shortened V by 0 bases and J by 0 bases, and 9 bases separated the two germline ends. Germline-derived CDR1 and CDR2 are LNHNV and YYDKDF (reference sequence). The CDR3 loop is CATSREEGNSNQPQHF. As DNA, the CDR3 is TGTGCCACCAGCAGAGAAGAGGGAAATAGCAATCAGCCCCAGCATTTT.

Turning to this clone: One end of the junction does not line up with germline, which may come from a read error. The chain employs TRBV7-7 and TRBJ2-7, with 7 positions matching TRBD2. This CDR3 is 14 amino acids long. Germline CDR1 SSHAT, CDR2 FNYEAQ (reference sequence). CDR3 sequence reads: CASSLNYGGSEQYF. CDR3 DNA: TGTGCTAGCAGCTTGAACTACGGCGGGAGCGAGCAGTACTTC. The variable domain in full, completed from reference TRBV7-7 and TRBJ2-7, reads GAGVSQSPRYKVTKRGQDVTLRCDPISSHATLYWYQQALGQGPEFLTYFNYEAQPDKSGLPSDRFSAERPEGSISTLTIQRTEQRDSAMYRCASSLNYGGSEQYFGPGTRLTVT.

The chain joins TRBV6-5 to TRBJ1-5; no clear D gene. Trimming pared 5 bases from V and 3 bases from J, leaving 8 bases between. Germline V gene lookup returns CDR1 MNHEY and CDR2 SVGAGI. The CDR3 contains 13 residues. CDR3 loop: CASSREYNQPQHF. The DNA for the CDR3 is TGTGCCAGCAGTCGGGAGTACAATCAGCCCCAGCATTTT.

This chain joins TRBV5-4 and TRBJ2-3; 8 nucleotides align to TRBD2. The CDR3 is 15 amino acids. The V segment lost 3 bases and the J segment 1 base; nucleotides outside the gene matches: 4. From germline, CDR1 is SGHNT and CDR2 YYREEE (reference sequence). The CDR3 reads CASSSRGDGTDTQYF. In nucleotides, the CDR3 is TGTGCCAGCAGCTCGCGGGGGGATGGCACAGATACGCAGTATTTT.

CDR3 loop: CASSLNRGEAFF. The CDR3, as DNA: TGTGCCAGCAGCTTGAACAGGGGGGAAGCTTTCTTT. The chain joins TRBV5-4 to TRBJ1-1; the match to TRBD1 covers 8 bases. CDR3 length: 12 residues. Germline V gives CDR1 SGHNT, CDR2 YYREEE (reference sequence). Trimming took 1 base from V and 8 from J; bases not matched to a gene: 1.

This chain links TRBV28 with TRBJ2-3; 8 bases match TRBD1. The trim removed 5 bases at V and 5 bases at J, leaving 9 bases unmatched. Germline CDR1 reads MDHEN; CDR2 reads SYDVKM. CDR3 length: 15 amino acids. The CDR3 loop is CASSPRQGFIDTQYF. CDR3 nucleotide sequence: TGTGCCAGCAGTCCCCGACAGGGGTTTATAGATACGCAGTATTTT. Based on the CDR3 plus reference TRBV28 and TRBJ2-3, the full variable domain is DVKVTQSSRYLVKRTGEKVFLECVQDMDHENMFWYRQDPGLGLRLIYFSYDVKMKEKGDIPEGYSVSREKKERFSLILESASTNQTSMYLCASSPRQGFIDTQYFGPGTRLTVL.

The rearrangement links TRBV10-3 to TRBJ2-1, with 10 bases aligning to TRBD1. Looked up from germline, CDR1 is ENHRY and CDR2 is SYGVKD. The CDR3 extends over 14 amino acids. V dropped 8 bases and J dropped 6; count of bases not matched to a gene: 7. The CDR3 DNA is TGTGCCATCGATGAGGGACAGGGGTCCAATGAGCAGTTCTTC. Protein sequence: CAIDEGQGSNEQFF.

The chain links TRBV19 to TRBJ1-6; D might be TRBD1 (6 bases). This CDR3 is 14 amino acids long. V dropped 10 bases and J dropped 10 bases, with 20 bases sitting between them. Germline lookup yields CDR1 LNHDA and CDR2 SQIVND (reference sequence). The CDR3 region is CATQEGGSVSPLHF. The DNA for the CDR3 is TGTGCCACCCAGGAAGGGGGTAGTGTCTCACCCCTCCACTTT. The entire variable domain, with the rest obtained from reference TRBV19 and TRBJ1-6, is as follows: DGGITQSPKYLFRKEGQNVTLSCEQNLNHDAMYWYRQDPGQGLRLIYYSQIVNDFQKGDIAEGYSVSREKKESFPLTVTSAQKNPTAFYLCATQEGGSVSPLHFGNGTRLTVT.

The V gene is TRBV28, the J gene TRBJ1-4; 9 bases map to TRBD1. With 4 bases clipped from V and 8 bases from J, the junction kept 5 bases outside the gene matches. The CDR3 extends over 14 amino acids. Germline CDR1 MDHEN, CDR2 SYDVKM. The CDR3 region is CASSSWGTGEKLFF. In DNA form, the CDR3 reads TGTGCCAGCAGTTCATGGGGGACAGGGGAAAAACTGTTTTTT. Full variable domain (rest looked up from reference TRBV28 and TRBJ1-4): DVKVTQSSRYLVKRTGEKVFLECVQDMDHENMFWYRQDPGLGLRLIYFSYDVKMKEKGDIPEGYSVSREKKERFSLILESASTNQTSMYLCASSSWGTGEKLFFGSGTQLSVL.

The CDR3 sequence: CASSEFGRDRAFQPQHF. The CDR3 DNA reads TGTGCCAGCAGTGAATTCGGCCGGGACAGGGCGTTTCAGCCCCAGCATTTT. The rearrangement links TRBV6-1 to TRBJ1-5; 9 nucleotides match TRBD1. From germline, CDR1 is MNHNS and CDR2 SASEGT. The CDR3 totals 17 residues. V dropped 2 bases and J dropped 6; count of bases not matched to a gene: 11.